Listed below are T cell receptor beta chains from one sample, sequenced in a study of low-dose radiotherapy and immunotherapy resistance in tumors. Using its own MiXCR run on the reads, TCRdb lists one record per CDR3 protein. The table records approximately 91,000 distinct CDR3 sequences, under 25% of them present only once. The input for sequencing was PBMCs, taken after low-dose radiotherapy plus immunotherapy. These receptors were obtained from a female donor with ovarian cancer. Both conserved end residues are part of each CDR3. Rows may omit the clone size; those that give it use once, few, many or a size class.

clone_size,j_call,cdr3_length,v_call,cdr3_aa
many,TRBJ2-3,16,TRBV27,CASSSRLAGGPSTQYF
few,TRBJ2-7,15,TRBV20-1,CSAPGETGVPHEQYF
many,TRBJ1-2,11,TRBV7-9,CASSADGGYTF
many,TRBJ2-1,14,TRBV18,CASSPLTGPHEQFF
many,TRBJ2-3,18,TRBV18,CASSPVPAGGPGTDTQYF
-,TRBJ2-3,13,TRBV5-1,CASSFEGSGTQYF
many,TRBJ1-6,14,TRBV12-3/TRBV12-4,CASSRGRSNSPLHF
-,TRBJ1-1,14,TRBV6-8,CASSYIRGGTEAFF
few,TRBJ2-3,21,TRBV7-3,CASSLRSWRTSGRTPTDTQYF
many,TRBJ2-5,14,TRBV5-4,CASSPRTPQETQYF
many,TRBJ1-1,13,TRBV29-1,CSAAGGPNTEAFF
many,TRBJ1-1,13,TRBV2,CASMREGSTEAFF
-,TRBJ2-7,14,TRBV6-1,CASTRPGQSYEQYF
once,TRBJ1-1,15,TRBV7-8,CASRSGQGLNTEAFF
many,TRBJ2-3,12,TRBV2,CAGGTQGDTQYF
many,TRBJ2-5,15,TRBV28,CASSETSGGQETQYF
many,TRBJ2-1,17,TRBV29-1,CSVSTSGRPSSYNEQFF
few,TRBJ2-1,16,TRBV3-1,CASSQAILAGGGEQFF
many,TRBJ2-1,13,TRBV9,CASSGTNYNEQFF
many,TRBJ2-3,13,TRBV12-3/TRBV12-4,CASGNVFPATQYF
many,TRBJ2-1,13,TRBV29-1,CSVGLGGGNEQFF
many,TRBJ2-2,16,TRBV7-3,CASSLPGGGNTGELFF